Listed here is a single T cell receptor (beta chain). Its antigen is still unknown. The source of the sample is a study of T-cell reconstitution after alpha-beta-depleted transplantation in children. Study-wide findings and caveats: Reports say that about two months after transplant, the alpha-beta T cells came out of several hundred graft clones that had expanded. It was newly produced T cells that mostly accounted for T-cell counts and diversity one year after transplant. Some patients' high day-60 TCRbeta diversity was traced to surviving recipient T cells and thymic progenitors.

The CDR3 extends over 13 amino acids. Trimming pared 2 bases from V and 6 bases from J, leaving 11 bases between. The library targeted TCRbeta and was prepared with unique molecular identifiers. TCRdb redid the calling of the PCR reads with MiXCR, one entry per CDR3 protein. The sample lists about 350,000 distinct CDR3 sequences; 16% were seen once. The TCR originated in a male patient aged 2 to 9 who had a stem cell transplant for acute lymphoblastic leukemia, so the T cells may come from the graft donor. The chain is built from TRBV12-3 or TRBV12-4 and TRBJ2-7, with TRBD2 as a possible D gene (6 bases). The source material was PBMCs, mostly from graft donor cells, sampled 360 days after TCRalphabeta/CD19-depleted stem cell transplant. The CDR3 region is CASSLKSGFEQYF. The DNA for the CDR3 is TGTGCCAGCAGTTTAAAGAGCGGGTTCGAGCAGTACTTC.